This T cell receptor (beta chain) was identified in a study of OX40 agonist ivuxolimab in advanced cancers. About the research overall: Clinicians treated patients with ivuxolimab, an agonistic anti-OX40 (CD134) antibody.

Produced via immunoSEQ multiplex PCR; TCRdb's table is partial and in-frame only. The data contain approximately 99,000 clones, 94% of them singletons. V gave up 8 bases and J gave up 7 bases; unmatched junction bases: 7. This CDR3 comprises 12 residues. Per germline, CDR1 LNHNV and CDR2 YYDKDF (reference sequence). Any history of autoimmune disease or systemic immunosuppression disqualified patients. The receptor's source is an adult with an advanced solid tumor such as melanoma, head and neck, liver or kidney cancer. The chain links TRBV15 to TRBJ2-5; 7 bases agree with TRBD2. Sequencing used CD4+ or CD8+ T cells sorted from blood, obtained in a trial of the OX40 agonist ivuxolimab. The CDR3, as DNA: TGTGCCACCCTCGGCAGGGAGGGGACCCAGTACTTC. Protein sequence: CATLGREGTQYF.